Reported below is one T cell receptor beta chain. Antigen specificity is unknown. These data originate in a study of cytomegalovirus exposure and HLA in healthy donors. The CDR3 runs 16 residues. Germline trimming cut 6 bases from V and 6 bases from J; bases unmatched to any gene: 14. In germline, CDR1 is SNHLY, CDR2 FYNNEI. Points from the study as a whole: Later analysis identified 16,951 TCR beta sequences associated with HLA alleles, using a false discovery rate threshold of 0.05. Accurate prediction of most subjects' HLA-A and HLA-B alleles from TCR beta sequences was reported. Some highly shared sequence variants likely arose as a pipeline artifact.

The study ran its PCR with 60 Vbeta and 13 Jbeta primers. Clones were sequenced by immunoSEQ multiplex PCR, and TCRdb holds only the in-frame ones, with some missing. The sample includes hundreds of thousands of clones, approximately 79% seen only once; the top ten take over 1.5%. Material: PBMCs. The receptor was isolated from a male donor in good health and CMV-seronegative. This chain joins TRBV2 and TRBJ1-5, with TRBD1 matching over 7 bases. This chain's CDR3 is CASRRAGTEFAQPQHF. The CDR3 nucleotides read TGTGCCAGCAGGAGGGCCGGGACAGAGTTTGCTCAGCCCCAGCATTTT.